A selection of T cell receptor beta chains follows, all from one sample in a study of neurological immune-mediated disorders. TCRdb re-called the 5' RACE reads through MiXCR, storing one row per CDR3 protein. The sample has over 45,000 distinct CDR3 sequences; over 3% are singletons. The specimen was PBMCs. The receptors come from a man aged 40-49 years with multiple sclerosis. Both conserved end residues are part of each CDR3. A D gene is named only where the DNA matches it firmly. A clone size is listed for some rows: how often the clone was seen (once, few, many), or a class if it is expanded.

clone_size,cdr3_length,v_call,j_call,d_call,cdr3_aa,cdr3_nt
many,16,TRBV12-3/TRBV12-4,TRBJ2-1,.,CASSSGTPRGYNEQFF,TGTGCCAGCAGTTCCGGGACACCTCGGGGGTACAATGAGCAGTTCTTC
many,14,TRBV20-1,TRBJ1-6,.,CSARDGGGYSPLHF,TGCAGTGCTAGAGACGGGGGCGGGTATTCACCCCTCCACTTT
many,15,TRBV12-3/TRBV12-4,TRBJ2-5,TRBD1,CASSSRDRGQETQYF,TGTGCCAGCAGTTCCAGGGACAGGGGCCAAGAGACCCAGTACTTC
many,11,TRBV27,TRBJ1-4,.,CASRGFEKLFF,TGTGCCAGCCGGGGGTTTGAAAAACTGTTTTTT
many,16,TRBV7-8,TRBJ2-6,.,CASSLVSRVGANVLTF,TGTGCCAGCAGCTTAGTGAGCAGGGTTGGGGCCAACGTCCTGACTTTC
many,15,TRBV6-5,TRBJ1-2,.,CASRENLDTLYGYTF,TGTGCCAGCAGAGAAAACCTAGACACGCTCTATGGCTACACCTTC
many,12,TRBV29-1,TRBJ1-1,.,CSVDREVTEAFF,TGCAGCGTTGACAGGGAGGTCACTGAAGCTTTCTTT
many,15,TRBV29-1,TRBJ2-2,.,CSVSRGGAVTGELFF,TGCAGCGTTTCTCGTGGGGGGGCCGTCACCGGGGAGCTGTTTTTT
many,11,TRBV20-1,TRBJ1-1,.,CSAAGVTEAFF,TGCAGTGCAGCAGGGGTCACTGAAGCTTTCTTT
many,15,TRBV28,TRBJ2-3,TRBD2,CASTTSGGATDTQYF,TGTGCCAGCACGACTAGCGGGGGGGCCACAGATACGCAGTATTTT
.,17,TRBV5-1,TRBJ2-1,TRBD2,CASRRLAGESSYNEQFF,TGCGCCAGCAGAAGACTAGCGGGAGAAAGCTCCTACAATGAGCAGTTCTTC
many,13,TRBV7-6,TRBJ2-7,.,CASSWGTSYEQYF,TGTGCCAGCAGCTGGGGAACCTCCTACGAGCAGTACTTC
many,15,TRBV6-5,TRBJ2-5,.,CASRSRGRERETQYF,TGTGCCAGCAGAAGCAGGGGGCGGGAGCGGGAGACCCAGTACTTC
few,15,TRBV5-1,TRBJ1-5,TRBD1,CASSLEGAPDQPQNF,TGCGCCAGCAGCTTGGAGGGGGCGCCGGATCAGCCCCAGAATTTT
many,12,TRBV24-1,TRBJ2-7,.,CATRDRTDEQYF,TGTGCCACCAGGGACCGAACCGACGAGCAGTACTTC
many,18,TRBV6-5,TRBJ2-7,.,CASSSGRIRGLSSYEQYF,TGTGCCAGCAGTTCCGGAAGAATCAGGGGCCTAAGCTCCTACGAGCAGTACTTC
.,14,TRBV4-2,TRBJ1-5,.,CASSQAGLNQPQNF,TGTGCCAGTAGCCAAGCTGGGCTGAATCAGCCCCAGAATTTT
many,14,TRBV4-1,TRBJ2-2,.,CASSQDTNTGELFF,TGCGCCAGCAGCCAGGACACGAACACCGGGGAGCTGTTTTTT
few,13,TRBV25-1,TRBJ2-1,.,CASSDNLSHEQFF,TGTGCCAGCAGTGACAACCTCAGCCATGAGCAGTTCTTC
many,13,TRBV20-1,TRBJ1-5,.,CSARSQEYAPQHF,TGCAGTGCTAGATCGCAGGAGTATGCGCCCCAGCATTTT
many,16,TRBV12-3/TRBV12-4,TRBJ2-5,TRBD1,CASSLMGGTGGETQYF,TGTGCCAGCAGTTTAATGGGGGGGACAGGGGGAGAGACCCAGTACTTC
many,14,TRBV20-1,TRBJ1-5,TRBD1,CSARIQGGHQPQHF,TGCAGTGCTCGAATACAGGGGGGACATCAGCCCCAGCATTTT
many,16,TRBV7-6,TRBJ2-1,.,CASSLASGVGNNEQFF,TGTGCCAGCAGCTTAGCTAGTGGGGTGGGAAACAATGAGCAGTTCTTC
many,19,TRBV12-3/TRBV12-4,TRBJ1-6,TRBD1,CASSPRGQGARSYNSPLHF,TGTGCCAGCAGTCCCCGGGGACAGGGAGCGCGGTCCTATAATTCACCCCTCCACTTT
many,15,TRBV5-1,TRBJ2-3,TRBD2,CASSFNAGGTDTQYF,TGCGCCAGCAGCTTCAACGCGGGGGGCACAGATACGCAGTATTTT
many,15,TRBV3-1,TRBJ1-2,TRBD1,CASSQGQGVRDGYTF,TGTGCCAGCAGCCAAGGACAGGGGGTTAGGGATGGCTACACCTTC
many,14,TRBV15,TRBJ2-3,.,CATSREKGSATQYF,TGTGCCACCAGCAGAGAAAAGGGTTCAGCTACGCAGTATTTT
many,17,TRBV7-9,TRBJ2-3,TRBD2,CASSSQWTSGSTDTQYF,TGTGCCAGCAGCTCCCAATGGACTAGCGGTAGCACAGATACGCAGTATTTT
many,16,TRBV9,TRBJ2-1,TRBD2,CASSVGGGGTYNEQFF,TGTGCCAGCAGCGTAGGTGGGGGGGGAACCTACAATGAGCAGTTCTTC
many,13,TRBV7-2,TRBJ1-2,.,CASSLVEGNGYTF,TGTGCCAGCAGCTTAGTAGAAGGGAACGGCTACACCTTC
many,12,TRBV29-1,TRBJ1-1,.,CSVGQSSTEAFF,TGCAGCGTAGGACAGTCAAGCACTGAAGCTTTCTTT
many,13,TRBV6-1,TRBJ2-6,.,CASIPGGANVLTF,TGTGCCAGCATCCCTGGTGGGGCCAACGTCCTGACTTTC
many,12,TRBV11-2,TRBJ2-2,.,CATGPNTGELFF,TGTGCCACCGGGCCGAACACCGGGGAGCTGTTTTTT
many,14,TRBV3-1,TRBJ2-3,.,CASSQGQHTDTQYF,TGTGCCAGCAGCCAAGGGCAACACACAGATACGCAGTATTTT
many,15,TRBV6-6,TRBJ2-2,TRBD2,CASSYLPSGPGELFF,TGTGCCAGCAGTTACCTTCCTAGCGGGCCCGGGGAGCTGTTTTTT
many,15,TRBV24-1,TRBJ2-3,.,CATSDWQGGADTQYF,TGTGCCACCAGTGATTGGCAGGGTGGTGCAGATACGCAGTATTTT
many,13,TRBV6-2/TRBV6-3,TRBJ1-2,.,CASSLRDLYGYTF,TGTGCCAGCAGCCTGAGGGACCTCTATGGCTACACCTTC
many,14,TRBV28,TRBJ1-2,TRBD1,CASSAGTDYGGYTF,TGTGCCAGCAGTGCCGGGACAGACTATGGGGGCTACACCTTC
few,16,TRBV7-2,TRBJ2-5,.,CASSLIVALAPETQYF,TGTGCCAGCAGCTTAATCGTTGCCCTCGCCCCCGAGACCCAGTACTTC
.,14,TRBV20-1,TRBJ2-7,.,CSARGQDRSYEQYF,TGCAGTGCTAGAGGCCAGGACCGCTCCTACGAGCAGTACTTC
many,16,TRBV11-2,TRBJ2-7,.,CASSSPSGTGTYEQYF,TGTGCCAGCAGCTCACCAAGCGGGACAGGAACCTACGAGCAGTACTTC
many,15,TRBV7-9,TRBJ1-2,.,CASSLSGRAAYGYTF,TGTGCCAGCAGCTTATCGGGCAGGGCCGCCTATGGCTACACCTTC
many,15,TRBV29-1,TRBJ2-3,.,CSVEGGAAGTDTQYF,TGCAGCGTTGAAGGTGGTGCGGCTGGCACAGATACGCAGTATTTT